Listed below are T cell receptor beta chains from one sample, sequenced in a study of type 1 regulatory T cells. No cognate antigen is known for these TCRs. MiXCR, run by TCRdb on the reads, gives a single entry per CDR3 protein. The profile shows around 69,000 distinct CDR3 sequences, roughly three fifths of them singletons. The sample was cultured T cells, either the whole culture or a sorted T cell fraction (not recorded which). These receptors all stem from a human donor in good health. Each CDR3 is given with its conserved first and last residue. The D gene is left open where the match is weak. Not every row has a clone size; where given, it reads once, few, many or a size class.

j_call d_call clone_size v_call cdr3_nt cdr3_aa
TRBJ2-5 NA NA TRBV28 TGTGCCAGCACTTCCGCAGGGATAGCCCAAGAGACCCAGTACTTC CASTSAGIAQETQYF
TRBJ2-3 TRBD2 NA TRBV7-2 TGTGCCAGCAGCTTAGGCGCGCTAGCGGGCAGCACAGATACGCAGTATTTT CASSLGALAGSTDTQYF
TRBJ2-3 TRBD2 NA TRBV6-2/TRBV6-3 TGTGCCAGCAGTTACAGGACTAGCGTTACGCGGACGCAGTATTTT CASSYRTSVTRTQYF
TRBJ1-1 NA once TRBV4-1 TGCGCCAGCAGCCACGTAGGGAACACTGAAGCTTTCTTT CASSHVGNTEAFF
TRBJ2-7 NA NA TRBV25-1 TGTGCCAGCAGTGCCGTGCTCGAGCAGTACTTC CASSAVLEQYF
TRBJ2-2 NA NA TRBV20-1 TGCAGTGCTAGAGTGGGGGGAGGCGGGGTCGGGGAGCTGTTTTTT CSARVGGGGVGELFF
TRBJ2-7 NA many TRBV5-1 TGCGCCAGCAGCTGGGGCGCAGGGAACTCCTACGAGCAGTACTTC CASSWGAGNSYEQYF
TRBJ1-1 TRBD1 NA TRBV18 TGTGCCAGCTCACCGGGTACAGGGGGCCGGACTGAAGCTTTCTTT CASSPGTGGRTEAFF
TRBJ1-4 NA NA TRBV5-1 TGCGCCAGCAGCTGGGCGGAGGGTGCAGGGACTAATGAAAAACTGTTTTTT CASSWAEGAGTNEKLFF
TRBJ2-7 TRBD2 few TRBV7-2 TGTGCCAGCAGCTTTTCCGGGACTATCTCTGTCGGGGAGCAGTACTTC CASSFSGTISVGEQYF
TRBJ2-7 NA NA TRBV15 TGTGCCACCAGCAGTCTATTGACTAGGTACGAGCAGTACTTC CATSSLLTRYEQYF
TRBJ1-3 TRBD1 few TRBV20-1 TGCAGTGCTCCTACAGGGGGCTTCGCTGGAAACACCATATATTTT CSAPTGGFAGNTIYF
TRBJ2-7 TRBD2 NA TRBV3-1 TGTGCCAGCAGCCAAGGACTAGCGGGAGCAGGAGAGCAGTACTTC CASSQGLAGAGEQYF
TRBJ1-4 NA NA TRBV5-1 TGCGCCAGCAGCTTGAAGGCAGCTAATGAAAAACTGTTTTTT CASSLKAANEKLFF
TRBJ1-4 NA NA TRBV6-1 TGTGCCGCAGGAGGTAATGAAAAACTGTTTTTT CAAGGNEKLFF
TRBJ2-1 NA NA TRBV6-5 TGTGCCAGCAGTTCAGGACTTGAGCAGTTCTTC CASSSGLEQFF
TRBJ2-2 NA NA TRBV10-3 TGTGCCACCTCGAACACCGGGGAGCTGTTTTTT CATSNTGELFF
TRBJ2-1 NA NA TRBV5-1 TGCGCCAGCAGCAATCCGGGGCCTAGACGCAATGAGCAGTTCTTC CASSNPGPRRNEQFF
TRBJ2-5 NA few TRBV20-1 TGCAGTGCTAGAGAGTCCGTCGGGGAGACCCAGTACTTC CSARESVGETQYF
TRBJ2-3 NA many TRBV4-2 TGTGCCAGCAGCCGACTAGGGACAGATACGCAGTATTTT CASSRLGTDTQYF
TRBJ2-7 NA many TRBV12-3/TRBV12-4 TGTGCCAGCAGTTTTGGCTCCTACGAGCAGTACTTC CASSFGSYEQYF
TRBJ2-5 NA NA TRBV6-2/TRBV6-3 TGTGCCAGCAAGGAAGGGCCGATTGAGACCCAGTACTTC CASKEGPIETQYF
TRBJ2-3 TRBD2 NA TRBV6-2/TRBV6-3 TGTGCCACCAGTTCGAGACAAAAACTTCCGGGACTAGCGACAGATACGCAGTATTTT CATSSRQKLPGLATDTQYF
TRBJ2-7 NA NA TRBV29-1 TGCAGCGTTACCACAGACCTGATTTCCTACGAGCAGTACTTC CSVTTDLISYEQYF
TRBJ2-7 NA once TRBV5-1 TGCGCCAGCAGCTTGTCCGGGGCCGAGCAGTACTTC CASSLSGAEQYF
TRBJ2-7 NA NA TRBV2 TGTGCCAGCAGAGGGGCCTACGAGCAGTACTTC CASRGAYEQYF
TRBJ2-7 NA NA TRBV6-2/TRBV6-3 TGTGCCAGCAGTTACCCTTTTTACGAGCAGTACTTC CASSYPFYEQYF
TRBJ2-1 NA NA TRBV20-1 TGCAGTGCTAGAGATTCACGGACCAGCTCCTACAATGAGCAGTTCTTC CSARDSRTSSYNEQFF
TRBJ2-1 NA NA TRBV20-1 TGCAGTGCTAGAGGGCTGGGAAGGCGTAGCAATGAGCAGTTCTTC CSARGLGRRSNEQFF
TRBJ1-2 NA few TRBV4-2 TGTGCCAGCAGCCAAGAAGAGGGTTCCTATGGCTACACCTTC CASSQEEGSYGYTF
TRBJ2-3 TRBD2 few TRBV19 TGTGCCAGTAGTACCGGACTAGCGGGAGTCACAGATACGCAGTATTTT CASSTGLAGVTDTQYF
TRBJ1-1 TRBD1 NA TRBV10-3 TGTGCCATCAGGGGGGACAGCGAGGGCACTGAAGCTTTCTTT CAIRGDSEGTEAFF
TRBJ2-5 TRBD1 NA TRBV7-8 TGTGCCAGCAGCTTAAGTGAGGGGGCAGAGACCCAGTACTTC CASSLSEGAETQYF
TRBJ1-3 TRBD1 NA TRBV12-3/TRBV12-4 TGTGCCAGCAGTCTCGGACAGGACTCACGAAACACCATATATTTT CASSLGQDSRNTIYF
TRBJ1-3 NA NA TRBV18 TGTGCCAGCTCACCACAGGGGACTCATGGAAACACCATATATTTT CASSPQGTHGNTIYF
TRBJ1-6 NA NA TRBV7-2 TGTGCCAGCAGCCTGTTCCGTTCACCCCTCCACTTT CASSLFRSPLHF
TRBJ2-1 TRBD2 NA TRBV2 TGTGCCAGCAGTGAAGGGACTAGGACCGTCTGGGAGCAGTTCTTC CASSEGTRTVWEQFF
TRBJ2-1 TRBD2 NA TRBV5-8 TGTGCCAGCAGCTCGGGACTAGCGACCTACAATGAGCAGTTCTTC CASSSGLATYNEQFF
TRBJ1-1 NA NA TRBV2 TGTGCCAGCACCGTGACCCGTGATCGGATGAACACTGAAGCTTTCTTT CASTVTRDRMNTEAFF
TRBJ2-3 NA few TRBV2 TGTGCCAGCAGACGAGAAGGAGGGACGCTTATCACAGATACGCAGTATTTT CASRREGGTLITDTQYF
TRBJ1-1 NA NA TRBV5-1 TGCGCCAGCAGCTTGGCTAGCGGAGCTGAAGCTTTCTTT CASSLASGAEAFF
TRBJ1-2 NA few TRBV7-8 TGTGCCAGCAGCTCCGCTCAGGGGTATGGCTACACCTTC CASSSAQGYGYTF
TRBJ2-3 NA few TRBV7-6 TGTGCCAGCAGCTTCTACGTTACCCTTGGAAATACGCAGTATTTT CASSFYVTLGNTQYF